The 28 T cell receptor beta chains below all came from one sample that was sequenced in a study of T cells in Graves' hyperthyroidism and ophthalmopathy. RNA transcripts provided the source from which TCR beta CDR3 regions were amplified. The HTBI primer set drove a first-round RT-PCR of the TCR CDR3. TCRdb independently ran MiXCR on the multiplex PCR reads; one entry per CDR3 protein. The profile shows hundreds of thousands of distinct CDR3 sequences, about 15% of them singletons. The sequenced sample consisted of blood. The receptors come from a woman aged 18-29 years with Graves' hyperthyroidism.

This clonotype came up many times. For the CDR3, the DNA is TGTGCCAGCAGTCTGCCCGGACAGGGAGGTAATGAGCAGTTCTTC. Translated: CASSLPGQGGNEQFF. The J gene is TRBJ2-1, the V gene TRBV12-3 or TRBV12-4, with 8 bases that match TRBD1. This CDR3 is 15 amino acids long. The junction had 10 bases not matched to a gene; V was cut back by 5 bases and J by 7 bases.

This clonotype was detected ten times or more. CDR3 nucleotide sequence: TGTGCCAGCAGTCCATTCCTCTCGGGGGGGACCCAGTACTTC. This translates into CASSPFLSGGTQYF. This chain connects TRBV28 to TRBJ2-5; 7 bases match TRBD2. The CDR3 totals 14 residues. CDR1 is MDHEN and CDR2 is SYDVKM in the germline V gene. V lost 5 bases to trimming and J lost 7 bases; unmatched junction nucleotides: 10.

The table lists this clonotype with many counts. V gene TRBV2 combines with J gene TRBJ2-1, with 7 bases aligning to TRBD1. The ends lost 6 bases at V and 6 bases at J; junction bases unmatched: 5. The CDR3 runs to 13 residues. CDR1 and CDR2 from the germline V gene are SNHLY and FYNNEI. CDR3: CASRGDRVNEQFF. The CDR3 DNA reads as TGTGCCAGCAGGGGAGACAGGGTCAATGAGCAGTTCTTC.

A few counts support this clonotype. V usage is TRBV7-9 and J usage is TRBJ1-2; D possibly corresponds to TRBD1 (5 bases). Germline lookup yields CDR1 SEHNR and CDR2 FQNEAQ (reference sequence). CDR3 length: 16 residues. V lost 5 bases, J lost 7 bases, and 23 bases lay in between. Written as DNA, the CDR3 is TGTGCCAGCAGCAACCTCGGGGCGTCCGGGTCCGGTGGCTACACCTTC. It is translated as CASSNLGASGSGGYTF.

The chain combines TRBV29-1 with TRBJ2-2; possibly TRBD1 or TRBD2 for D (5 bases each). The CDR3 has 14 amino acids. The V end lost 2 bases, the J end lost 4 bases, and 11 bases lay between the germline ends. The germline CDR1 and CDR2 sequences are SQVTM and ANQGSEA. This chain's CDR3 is CSVEYGAGTGELFF. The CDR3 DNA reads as TGCAGCGTTGAATACGGGGCGGGCACCGGGGAGCTGTTTTTT.

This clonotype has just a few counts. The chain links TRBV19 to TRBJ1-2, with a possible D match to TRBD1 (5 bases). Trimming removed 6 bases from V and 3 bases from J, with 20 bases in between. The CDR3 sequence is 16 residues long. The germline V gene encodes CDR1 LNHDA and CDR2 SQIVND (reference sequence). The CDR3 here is CASRRVRQSADYGYTF. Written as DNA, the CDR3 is TGTGCCAGTAGACGAGTTAGACAGTCTGCCGACTATGGCTACACCTTC.

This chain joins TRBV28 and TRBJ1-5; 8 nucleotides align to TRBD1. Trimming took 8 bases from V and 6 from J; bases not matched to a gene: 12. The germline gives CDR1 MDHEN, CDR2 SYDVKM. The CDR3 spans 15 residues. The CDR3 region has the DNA TGTGCCAGCGTAGACAGGGGCTCCTTTTCTCAGCCCCAGCATTTT. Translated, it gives CASVDRGSFSQPQHF. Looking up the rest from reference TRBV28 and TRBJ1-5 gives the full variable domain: DVKVTQSSRYLVKRTGEKVFLECVQDMDHENMFWYRQDPGLGLRLIYFSYDVKMKEKGDIPEGYSVSREKKERFSLILESASTNQTSMYLCASVDRGSFSQPQHFGDGTRLSIL.

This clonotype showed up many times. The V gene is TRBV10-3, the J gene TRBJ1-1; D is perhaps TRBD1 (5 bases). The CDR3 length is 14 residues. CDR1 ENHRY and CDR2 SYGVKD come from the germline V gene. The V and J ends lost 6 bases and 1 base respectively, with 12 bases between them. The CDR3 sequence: CAIRADTPNTEAFF. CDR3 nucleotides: TGTGCCATCAGAGCGGACACACCGAACACTGAAGCTTTCTTT.

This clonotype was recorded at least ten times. The CDR3 sequence: CASSPDKEDGYTF. Here the CDR3 DNA reads TGTGCCAGCTCACCAGATAAGGAGGATGGCTACACCTTC. The chain carries TRBV18 and TRBJ1-2; D uncertain. The CDR3 length is 13 residues. CDR1 and CDR2 (germline): KGHSH, LQKENI. Trimming removed 2 bases from V and 6 bases from J, with 10 bases in between.

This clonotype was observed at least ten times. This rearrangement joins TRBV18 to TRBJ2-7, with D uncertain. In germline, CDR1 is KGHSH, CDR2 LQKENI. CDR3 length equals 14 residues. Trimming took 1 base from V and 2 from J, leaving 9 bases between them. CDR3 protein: CASSPLAVPYEQYF. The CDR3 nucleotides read TGTGCCAGCTCACCACTTGCAGTCCCCTACGAGCAGTACTTC.

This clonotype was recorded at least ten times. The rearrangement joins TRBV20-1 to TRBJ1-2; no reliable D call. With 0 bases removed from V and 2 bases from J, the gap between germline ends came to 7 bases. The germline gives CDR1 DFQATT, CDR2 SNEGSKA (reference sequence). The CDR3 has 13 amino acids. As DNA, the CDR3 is TGCAGTGCTAGAGATTACCCCAACTATGGCTACACCTTC. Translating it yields CSARDYPNYGYTF.

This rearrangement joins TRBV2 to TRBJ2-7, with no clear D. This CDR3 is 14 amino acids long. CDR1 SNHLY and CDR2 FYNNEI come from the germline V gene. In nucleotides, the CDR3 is TGTGCTTCGCGAACTCCCCGGGCCGACTACGAGCAGTACTTC. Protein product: CASRTPRADYEQYF. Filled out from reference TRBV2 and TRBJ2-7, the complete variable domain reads EPEVTQTPSHQVTQMGQEVILRCVPISNHLYFYWYRQILGQKVEFLVSFYNNEISEKSEIFDDQFSVERPDGSNFTLKIRSTKLEDSAMYFCASRTPRADYEQYFGPGTRLTVT.

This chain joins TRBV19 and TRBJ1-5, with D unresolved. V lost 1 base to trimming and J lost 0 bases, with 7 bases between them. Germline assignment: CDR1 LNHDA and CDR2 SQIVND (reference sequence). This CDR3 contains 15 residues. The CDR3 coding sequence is TGTGCCAGTAGTATAGGGGCGGTTAGCAATCAGCCCCAGCATTTT. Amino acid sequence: CASSIGAVSNQPQHF.

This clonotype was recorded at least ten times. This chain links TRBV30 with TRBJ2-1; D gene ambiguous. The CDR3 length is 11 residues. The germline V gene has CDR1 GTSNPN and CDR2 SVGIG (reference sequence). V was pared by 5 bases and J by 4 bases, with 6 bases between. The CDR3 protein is CAWRGYNEQFF. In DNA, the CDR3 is TGTGCCTGGCGCGGATACAATGAGCAGTTCTTC.

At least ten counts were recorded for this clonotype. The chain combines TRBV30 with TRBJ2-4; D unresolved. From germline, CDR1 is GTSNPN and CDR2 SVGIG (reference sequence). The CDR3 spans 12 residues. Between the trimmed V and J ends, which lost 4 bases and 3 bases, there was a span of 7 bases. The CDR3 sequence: CAWTNLKNIQYF. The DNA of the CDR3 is TGTGCCTGGACAAATCTCAAAAACATTCAGTACTTC.

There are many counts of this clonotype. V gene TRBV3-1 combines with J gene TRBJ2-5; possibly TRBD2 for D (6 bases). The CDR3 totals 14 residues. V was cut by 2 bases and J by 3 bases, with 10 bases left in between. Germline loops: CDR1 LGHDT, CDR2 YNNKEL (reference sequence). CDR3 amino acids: CASSQNSGKETQYF. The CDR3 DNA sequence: TGTGCCAGCAGCCAAAATAGCGGAAAAGAGACCCAGTACTTC.

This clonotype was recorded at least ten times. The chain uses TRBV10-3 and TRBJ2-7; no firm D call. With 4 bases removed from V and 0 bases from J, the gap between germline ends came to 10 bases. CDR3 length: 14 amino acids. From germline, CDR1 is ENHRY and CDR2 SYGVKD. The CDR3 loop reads CAISGVSLSYEQYF. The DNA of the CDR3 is TGTGCCATCAGTGGGGTATCTCTCTCCTACGAGCAGTACTTC.

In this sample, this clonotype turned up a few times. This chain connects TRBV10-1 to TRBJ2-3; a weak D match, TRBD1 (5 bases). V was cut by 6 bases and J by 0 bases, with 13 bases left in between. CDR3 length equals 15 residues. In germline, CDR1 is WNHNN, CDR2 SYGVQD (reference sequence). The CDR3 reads CASSRTLTSTDTQYF. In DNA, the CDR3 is TGCGCCAGCAGCCGGACACTCACTAGCACAGATACGCAGTATTTT.

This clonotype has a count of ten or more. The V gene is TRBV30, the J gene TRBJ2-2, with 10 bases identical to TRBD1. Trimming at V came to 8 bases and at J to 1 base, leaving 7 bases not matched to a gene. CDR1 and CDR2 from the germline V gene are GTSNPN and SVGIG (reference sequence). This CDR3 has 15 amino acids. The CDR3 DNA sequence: TGTGCCCTCGCCGGACAGGGGGGGAACACCGGGGAGCTGTTTTTT. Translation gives CALAGQGGNTGELFF.

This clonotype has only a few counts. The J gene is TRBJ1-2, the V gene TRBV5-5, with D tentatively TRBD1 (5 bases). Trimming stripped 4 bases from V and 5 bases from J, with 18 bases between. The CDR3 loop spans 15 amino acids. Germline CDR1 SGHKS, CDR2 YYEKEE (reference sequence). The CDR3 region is CASSKLTAGGYGYTF. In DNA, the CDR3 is TGTGCCAGCAGCAAGCTGACAGCTGGGGGTTATGGCTACACCTTC.

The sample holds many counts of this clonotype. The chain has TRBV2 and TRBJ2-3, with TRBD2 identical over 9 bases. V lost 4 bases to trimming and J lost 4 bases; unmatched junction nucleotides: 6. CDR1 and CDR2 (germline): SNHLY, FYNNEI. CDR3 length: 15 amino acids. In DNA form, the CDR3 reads TGTGCCAGCAGTGCCCGCGGGGGGGTCCCAGATACGCAGTATTTT. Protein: CASSARGGVPDTQYF.

The CDR3 loop reads CSVEVLPSNRELFF. The CDR3 DNA follows: TGCAGCGTTGAAGTACTGCCCTCCAACAGGGAGCTGTTTTTT. The chain is built from TRBV29-1 and TRBJ2-2, with D unclear. This CDR3 has 14 amino acids. In germline, CDR1 is SQVTM, CDR2 ANQGSEA. The V gene lost 1 base and the J gene lost 9 bases, with 15 bases spanning the gap.

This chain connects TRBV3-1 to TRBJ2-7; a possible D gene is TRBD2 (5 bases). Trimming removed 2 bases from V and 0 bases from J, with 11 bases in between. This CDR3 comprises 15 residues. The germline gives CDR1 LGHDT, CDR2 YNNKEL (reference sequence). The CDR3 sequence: CASSQRRAASYEQYF. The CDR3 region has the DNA TGTGCCAGCAGCCAACGTAGAGCGGCCTCCTACGAGCAGTACTTC.

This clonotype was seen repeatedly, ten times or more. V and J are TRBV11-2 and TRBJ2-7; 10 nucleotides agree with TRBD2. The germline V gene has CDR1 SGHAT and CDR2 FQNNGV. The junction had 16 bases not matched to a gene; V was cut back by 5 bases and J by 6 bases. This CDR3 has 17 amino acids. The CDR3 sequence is CASSLLVGLAGVGEQYF. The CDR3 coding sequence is TGTGCCAGCAGCCTACTGGTGGGCCTAGCGGGAGTTGGCGAGCAGTACTTC.

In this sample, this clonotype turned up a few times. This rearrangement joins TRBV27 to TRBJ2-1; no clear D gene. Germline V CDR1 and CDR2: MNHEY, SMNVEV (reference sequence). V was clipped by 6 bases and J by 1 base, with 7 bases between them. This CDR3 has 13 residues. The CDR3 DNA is TGTGCCAGCAGGGAGACTTCCTACAATGAGCAGTTCTTC. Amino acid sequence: CASRETSYNEQFF.

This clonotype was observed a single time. CDR3 sequence reads: CASSYLSGIETQYF. CDR3 sequence (DNA): TGTGCCAGCAGTTACCTTAGCGGGATAGAGACCCAGTACTTC. The V call is TRBV6-2 or TRBV6-3, the J call TRBJ2-5, with 8 bases that match TRBD2. The CDR3 consists of 14 residues. CDR1 and CDR2 from the germline V gene are MNHEY and SVGEGT. V trimming: 2 bases; J trimming: 4 bases; junction bases outside the gene matches: 3.

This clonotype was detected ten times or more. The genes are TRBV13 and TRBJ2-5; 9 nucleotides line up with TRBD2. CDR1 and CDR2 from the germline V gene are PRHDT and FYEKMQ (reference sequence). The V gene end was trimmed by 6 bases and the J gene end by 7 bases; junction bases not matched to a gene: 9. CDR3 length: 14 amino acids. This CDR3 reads CASSWTSARGTQYF. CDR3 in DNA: TGTGCCAGCAGTTGGACTAGCGCGCGAGGGACCCAGTACTTC.

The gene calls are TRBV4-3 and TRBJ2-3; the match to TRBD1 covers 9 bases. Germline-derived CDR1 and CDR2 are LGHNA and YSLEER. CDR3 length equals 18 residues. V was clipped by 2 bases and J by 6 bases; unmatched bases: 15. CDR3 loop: CASSQPRQGGNEEDTQYF. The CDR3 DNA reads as TGCGCCAGCAGCCAACCTCGACAGGGGGGAAATGAGGAGGATACGCAGTATTTT.